This T cell receptor (beta chain) was sequenced for a study of shared clonotypes between healthy human individuals. This clone was picked up one time. Only in-frame clones appear in the TCRdb table, and some are missing; sequencing was by immunoSEQ multiplex PCR. Of about half a million clones listed, approximately 71% are singletons. The CDR3 runs to 10 residues. Germline V gives CDR1 DFQATT, CDR2 SNEGSKA (reference sequence). Trimming cost V 3 bases and J 6 bases, with 4 bases left between them. This receptor was taken from a woman aged 35 to 49 in good health. Some clones in this sample may be carry-over from other donors' samples. The sequenced material came from PBMCs. The J gene is TRBJ2-3, the V gene TRBV20-1; D remains ambiguous. CDR3 in DNA: TGCAGTGCTAGGTTGGATACGCAGTATTTT. It yields the protein CSARLDTQYF.